This T cell receptor (beta chain) was recorded in a study of T-cell memory formation after mild COVID-19. Whole-study findings and limits: A balance of CD4 and CD8 characterized clones contracting day 15 to 85, whereas later expanders leaned CD4+. Mostly located in CM and EM were contracting CD4+ clones, with contracting CD8+ clones located in EMRA. That cross-reactive memory joined was suggested by some responding clones appearing in pre-infection memory.

The CDR3 runs to 15 residues. Germline V gene lookup returns CDR1 LNHDA and CDR2 SQIVND (reference sequence). The ends lost 0 bases at V and 7 bases at J; junction bases unmatched: 4. Of note for this clonotype: Antigen specificity is unknown.

Constant-segment primers and 5'RACE yielded cDNA libraries for TCR alpha and TCR beta, each carrying sample barcodes and UMIs. In TCRdb, the 5' RACE reads were re-called with MiXCR into one record per CDR3 protein. The sample lists hundreds of thousands of distinct CDR3 sequences, roughly an eighth occurring once. The receptor's source is a man between 18 and 35 years old who had mild COVID-19 (a few samples of this study predate the infection). Cell type and time point are not known. The V call is TRBV19, the J call TRBJ1-5, with TRBD1 matching 9 bases. Sequenced material: PBMCs or a T cell subset sorted from them (not recorded which). The CDR3 reads CASSIESGQGQPQHF. CDR3 in DNA: TGTGCCAGTAGTATAGAATCGGGACAGGGCCAGCCCCAGCATTTT.